The 27 T cell receptor beta chains given below trace back to one sample, sequenced in a study of cytomegalovirus exposure and HLA in healthy donors (dated by TCRdb to the late 2010s). Preparation of the library involved the immunoSEQ multiplex PCR assay. For the multiplex PCR, a mixture combining 60 forward primers for TCR Vbeta segments and 13 reverse primers for TCR Jbeta segments was used. TCRdb obtained this table from immuneACCESS and retained in-frame rearrangements with V and J assigned. These tables miss some clones; where compared with another copy, unresolved V genes account for less than half of the shortfall, and the remainder is unexplained. The sample contains about 110,000 clones, about 86% of them found a single time. The top ten constitute 1.5% to 2% of the sample. The sequenced sample consisted of PBMCs. The receptor set was obtained from a middle-aged man in good health and CMV-seronegative.

V and J are TRBV5-1 and TRBJ2-5, with 9 bases fitting TRBD2. Germline trimming cut 5 bases from V and 4 bases from J; bases unmatched to any gene: 6. The germline gives CDR1 SGHRS, CDR2 YFSETQ. There are 14 residues in the CDR3. The CDR3 region has the DNA TGCGCCAGCAGGGAAGCGGGGGGAATAGAGACCCAGTACTTC. Translated, it gives CASREAGGIETQYF.

V gene TRBV19 combines with J gene TRBJ1-2; the match to TRBD1 covers 7 bases. Germline V gives CDR1 LNHDA, CDR2 SQIVND (reference sequence). The CDR3 covers 13 residues. J gave up 3 bases and V 4 bases, and 2 bases lay outside the gene matches. CDR3 coding DNA: TGTGCCAGTAGTAAAGACAGGGACTATGGCTACACCTTC. Protein: CASSKDRDYGYTF.

The rearrangement uses TRBV4-3 and TRBJ2-5; 10 bases line up with TRBD1. Germline V gene data show CDR1 as LGHNA and CDR2 as YSLEER. V shed 4 bases and J 11 bases; nucleotides not matched to a gene: 13. CDR3 length equals 15 residues. CDR3 loop: CASSPFGTGEEEQYF. DNA for the CDR3: TGCGCCAGCAGCCCCTTCGGGACAGGGGAGGAGGAGCAGTACTTC.

This clone was counted between two and nine times. The chain couples TRBV6-1 to TRBJ2-6, with 9 bases matching TRBD2. The CDR3 totals 15 residues. The J segment lost 3 bases and the V segment lost 8 bases, leaving 5 bases of the junction unmatched. Germline loops: CDR1 MNHNS, CDR2 SASEGT. The CDR3 protein is CASLAGGLGANVLTF. CDR3 coding DNA: TGTGCCAGCTTGGCGGGGGGGCTTGGGGCCAACGTCCTGACTTTC.

This chain uses TRBV28 with TRBJ1-2; D call uncertain. The CDR3 length is 14 residues. Germline V CDR1 and CDR2: MDHEN, SYDVKM. Trimming took off 6 bases at V and 2 bases at J, with 13 bases between the two ends. This chain's CDR3 is CASSSPAGNYGYTF. The CDR3 bases are TGTGCCAGCAGCTCTCCGGCCGGGAACTATGGCTACACCTTC.

V gene TRBV5-1 combines with J gene TRBJ2-2; 12 bases align to TRBD2. The CDR3 extends over 15 amino acids. Germline assignment: CDR1 SGHRS and CDR2 YFSETQ. Trimming at V came to 4 bases and at J to 3 bases, leaving 1 base not matched to a gene. The CDR3: CASSPSGGDTGELFF. CDR3 DNA sequence: TGCGCCAGCAGCCCTAGCGGGGGGGACACCGGGGAGCTGTTTTTT.

The chain recombines TRBV6-6 with TRBJ1-4; D is unresolved. With 2 bases removed from V and 0 bases from J, the gap between germline ends came to 7 bases. The CDR3 consists of 15 residues. Germline V lookup: CDR1 MNHNY, CDR2 SVGAGI (reference sequence). CDR3 in amino acids: CASSYGSSTNEKLFF. CDR3 bases: TGTGCCAGCAGTTACGGCAGTTCAACTAATGAAAAACTGTTTTTT.

The chain links TRBV2 to TRBJ2-6; 8 bases fit TRBD2. CDR1 is SNHLY and CDR2 is FYNNEI in the germline V gene. V was clipped by 6 bases and J by 2 bases; unmatched bases: 3. The CDR3 runs 15 residues. The CDR3 DNA reads as TGTGCCAGCAGCGGGAGGGGGGCTGGGGCCAACGTCCTGACTTTC. Encoded protein: CASSGRGAGANVLTF.

This clone appeared a single time. The rearrangement links TRBV7-9 to TRBJ1-1, with D tentatively TRBD1 (5 bases). The length of the CDR3 is 14 residues. Deletions cut 4 bases from V and 4 bases from J, with 13 bases between. Germline values: CDR1 SEHNR, CDR2 FQNEAQ (reference sequence). The CDR3 nucleotides read TGTGCCAGCAGCTACGGGGGGGGAGGCACTGAAGCTTTCTTT. Translated: CASSYGGGGTEAFF.

The chain carries TRBV6-5 and TRBJ1-6; the D is unclear. V shed 5 bases and J shed 7 bases, with 6 bases lying between them. Germline assignment: CDR1 MNHEY and CDR2 SVGAGI. This CDR3 contains 12 residues. CDR3 in DNA: TGTGCCAGCAGTGTCGGGAATTCACCCCTCCACTTT. Residues: CASSVGNSPLHF.

The rearrangement links TRBV27 to TRBJ2-7, with 10 bases lining up with TRBD2. Germline CDR1 and CDR2: MNHEY and SMNVEV (reference sequence). After removal of 4 bases from V and 5 bases from J, the junction contained 8 bases not matched to a gene. The CDR3 totals 15 residues. CDR3 DNA: TGTGCCAGCAGTTCTCTAGCGGGGGCCCCCCACGAGCAGTACTTC. It specifies CASSSLAGAPHEQYF.

In DNA form, the CDR3 reads TGCGCCAGCAGCGGCCTATCGGGACAGGGAGGCCGCGAGCAGTACTTC. Translated, it gives CASSGLSGQGGREQYF. The rearrangement joins TRBV5-1 to TRBJ2-7; TRBD1 agrees at 9 bases. The CDR3 extends over 16 amino acids. V lost 4 bases to trimming and J lost 6 bases; unmatched junction nucleotides: 14. Germline CDR1 reads SGHRS; CDR2 reads YFSETQ.

This chain connects TRBV5-4 to TRBJ2-5, with D possibly TRBD1 on 6 matching bases. The germline V gene encodes CDR1 SGHNT and CDR2 YYREEE (reference sequence). The CDR3 is 14 amino acids. The ends were cut back, 2 bases at V and 5 bases at J, with 13 bases in the middle. In DNA, the CDR3 is TGTGCCAGCAGCTTATCAGGGCAGGGGGAGACCCAGTACTTC. This gives the protein CASSLSGQGETQYF. Complete variable domain (other parts from reference TRBV5-4 and TRBJ2-5): ETGVTQSPTHLIKTRGQQVTLRCSSQSGHNTVSWYQQALGQGPQFIFQYYREEENGRGNFPPRFSGLQFPNYSSELNVNALELDDSALYLCASSLSGQGETQYFGPGTRLLVL.

The rearrangement uses TRBV27 and TRBJ2-3; a possible D gene is TRBD2 (5 bases). Germline V gene lookup returns CDR1 MNHEY and CDR2 SMNVEV (reference sequence). V was shortened by 3 bases and J by 0 bases, with 13 bases between the two germline ends. This CDR3 is 16 amino acids long. CDR3 region: CASSFPDRGSTDTQYF. The DNA of the CDR3 is TGTGCCAGCAGTTTCCCAGACCGGGGTAGCACAGATACGCAGTATTTT.

This chain connects TRBV28 to TRBJ1-6; D remains unclear. V gave up 5 bases and J gave up 8 bases, with 7 bases separating them. Per the germline V gene, CDR1 is MDHEN and CDR2 is SYDVKM. The CDR3 sequence is 12 residues long. Here the CDR3 reads CASSQGDSPLHF. The DNA of the CDR3 is TGTGCCAGCAGTCAAGGAGATTCACCCCTCCACTTT.

V gene TRBV11-1 combines with J gene TRBJ1-1; 8 bases are a match to TRBD1. Germline-derived CDR1 and CDR2 are SGHAT and FQDESV (reference sequence). V shed 5 bases and J 4 bases; nucleotides not matched to a gene: 3. The CDR3 spans 13 residues. CDR3 sequence reads: CASSRTGGTEAFF. In nucleotides, the CDR3 is TGTGCCAGCAGCCGAACAGGGGGCACTGAAGCTTTCTTT.

The rearrangement uses TRBV30 and TRBJ2-5; the match to TRBD1 covers 8 bases. Germline loops: CDR1 GTSNPN, CDR2 SVGIG (reference sequence). After removal of 7 bases from V and 6 bases from J, the junction contained 10 bases not matched to a gene. There are 13 residues in the CDR3. The CDR3 loop is CASDRGIWKTQYF. The CDR3 coding sequence is TGTGCCTCCGACAGGGGCATTTGGAAGACCCAGTACTTC.

The rearrangement joins TRBV25-1 to TRBJ1-4, with 8 bases fitting TRBD1. CDR1 and CDR2 (germline): MGHDK, SYGVNS. V trimming: 4 bases; J trimming: 8 bases; junction bases outside the gene matches: 3. The CDR3 loop spans 13 amino acids. The CDR3: CASSATGVEKLFF. CDR3 in DNA: TGTGCCAGCAGTGCGACAGGGGTAGAAAAACTGTTTTTT. Full variable domain (rest looked up from reference TRBV25-1 and TRBJ1-4): EADIYQTPRYLVIGTGKKITLECSQTMGHDKMYWYQQDPGMELHLIHYSYGVNSTEKGDLSSESTVSRIRTEHFPLTLESARPSHTSQYLCASSATGVEKLFFGSGTQLSVL.

The chain uses TRBV19 and TRBJ1-5; D ambiguous. Trimming shortened V by 5 bases and J by 1 base, and 15 bases separated the two germline ends. The CDR3 runs to 16 residues. Germline loops: CDR1 LNHDA, CDR2 SQIVND (reference sequence). In DNA, the CDR3 is TGTGCCAGTAGTCCCGACGGTGAGGTAAGCAATCAGCCCCAGCATTTT. As protein: CASSPDGEVSNQPQHF.

This CDR3 reads CASTQSGGTNYEQYF. The CDR3 region has the DNA TGCGCCAGCACCCAGAGCGGGGGTACAAACTACGAGCAGTACTTC. The chain is built from TRBV5-1 and TRBJ2-7; 8 bases map to TRBD2. The ends lost 6 bases at V and 3 bases at J; junction bases unmatched: 11. This CDR3 has 15 amino acids. CDR1 and CDR2 (germline): SGHRS, YFSETQ. The entire variable domain, with the rest obtained from reference TRBV5-1 and TRBJ2-7, is as follows: KAGVTQTPRYLIKTRGQQVTLSCSPISGHRSVSWYQQTPGQGLQFLFEYFSETQRNKGNFPGRFSGRQFSNSRSEMNVSTLELGDSALYLCASTQSGGTNYEQYFGPGTRLTVT.

The chain employs TRBV28 and TRBJ1-2; 7 nucleotides match TRBD1. Looked up from germline, CDR1 is MDHEN and CDR2 is SYDVKM. This CDR3 comprises 13 residues. The V segment lost 3 bases and the J segment 3 bases; nucleotides outside the gene matches: 1. This chain's CDR3 is CASSFTGDYGYTF. For the CDR3, the DNA is TGTGCCAGCAGTTTTACAGGGGACTATGGCTACACCTTC.

This clone was detected only once. This chain joins TRBV5-1 and TRBJ2-3; 7 nucleotides agree with TRBD2. Germline CDR1 is SGHRS and CDR2 is YFSETQ. The CDR3 has 17 amino acids. J lost 0 bases, V lost 0 bases, and 7 bases had no gene match. The CDR3 nucleotides are TGCGCCAGCAGCTTGGGTGGTGGGACTACTAGCACAGATACGCAGTATTTT. Its protein product is CASSLGGGTTSTDTQYF.

The V call is TRBV30, the J call TRBJ1-4; possibly TRBD1 for D (6 bases). V was shortened by 2 bases and J by 5 bases, with 12 bases between the two germline ends. Germline assignment: CDR1 GTSNPN and CDR2 SVGIG (reference sequence). CDR3 length: 14 amino acids. The CDR3 coding sequence is TGTGCCTGGAGTCGGGGCAGGGGAAATGAAAAACTGTTTTTT. Its translation: CAWSRGRGNEKLFF. The full variable domain, its missing parts supplied by reference TRBV30 and TRBJ1-4, is SQTIHQWPATLVQPVGSPLSLECTVEGTSNPNLYWYRQAAGRGLQLLFYSVGIGQISSEVPQNLSASRPQDRQFILSSKKLLLSDSGFYLCAWSRGRGNEKLFFGSGTQLSVL.

The J gene is TRBJ2-1, the V gene TRBV5-1, with D possibly TRBD1 on 5 matching bases. Trimming took 0 bases from V and 6 from J, leaving 19 bases between them. Germline assignment: CDR1 SGHRS and CDR2 YFSETQ. The CDR3 has 17 residues. The CDR3 nucleotides are TGCGCCAGCAGCTTGGAAAGGGGTGGGGAACCTTCCAATGAGCAGTTCTTC. It encodes CASSLERGGEPSNEQFF.

The chain joins TRBV7-2 to TRBJ1-4, with 8 bases that match TRBD1. CDR1 and CDR2 from the germline V gene are SGHTA and FQGNSA. The CDR3 runs 15 residues. With 5 bases clipped from V and 10 bases from J, the junction kept 12 bases outside the gene matches. In DNA form, the CDR3 reads TGTGCCAGCAGCCCCCTAGGACAGGGAGAAGGAAAACTGTTTTTT. Its protein is CASSPLGQGEGKLFF.

The genes are TRBV2 and TRBJ2-1; possible D gene TRBD1, 6 bases. The CDR3 runs 15 residues. Germline V gene sequence: CDR1 SNHLY, CDR2 FYNNEI. V was trimmed by 2 bases and J by 2 bases, leaving 10 bases between them. The CDR3 DNA reads TGTGCCAGCAGTGAAAGGGGGACCACCTACAATGAGCAGTTCTTC. Translation: CASSERGTTYNEQFF.

A remark on this clone: Other DNA sequences within the sample encode an identical CDR3. V and J are TRBV7-2 and TRBJ1-1; D not certain. Germline CDR1 SGHTA, CDR2 FQGNSA. V gave up 5 bases and J gave up 7 bases, with 8 bases separating them. This CDR3 has 11 residues. CDR3 bases: TGTGCCAGCAGCCTACGGAGTGAAGCTTTCTTT. This gives the protein CASSLRSEAFF. The complete variable domain, with remaining parts taken from reference TRBV7-2 and TRBJ1-1, reads GAGVSQSPSNKVTEKGKDVELRCDPISGHTALYWYRQSLGQGLEFLIYFQGNSAPDKSGLPSDRFSAERTGGSVSTLTIQRTQQEDSAVYLCASSLRSEAFFGQGTRLTVV.